The clone carrying this T cell receptor (beta chain) was counted a single time. CDR3 length equals 13 residues. The ends were cut back, 4 bases at V and 7 bases at J, with 11 bases in the middle. Germline V gene sequence: CDR1 SGHTA, CDR2 FQGNSA. This sample stems from a study of regulatory T cells in long-lasting Graves disease. Time point defined: newly diagnosed GD, antithyroid drugs for less than 3 months. After RNA was extracted from PBMCs, the TCR library was made from it. TCR beta libraries were built with iRepertoire HTBI primers and Arm-PCR of CDR3 regions. TCRdb processed the multiplex PCR reads anew with MiXCR; each CDR3 protein has one entry. The repertoire holds 600,000 to 650,000 distinct CDR3 sequences, with about 15% as singletons. This sample also belongs to another study, concerning T cells in Graves' hyperthyroidism and ophthalmopathy.

This chain connects TRBV7-2 to TRBJ1-5, with a possible D match to TRBD1 (6 bases). This receptor was identified in a woman aged 30 to 39 with Graves disease. Sequences were derived from peripheral blood mononuclear cells (PBMCs), sampled at new diagnosis, from a patient treated with antithyroid drugs. The CDR3 region has the DNA TGTGCCAGCAGCTCTACACAGGGCCAGCCCCAGCATTTT. Translation gives CASSSTQGQPQHF.